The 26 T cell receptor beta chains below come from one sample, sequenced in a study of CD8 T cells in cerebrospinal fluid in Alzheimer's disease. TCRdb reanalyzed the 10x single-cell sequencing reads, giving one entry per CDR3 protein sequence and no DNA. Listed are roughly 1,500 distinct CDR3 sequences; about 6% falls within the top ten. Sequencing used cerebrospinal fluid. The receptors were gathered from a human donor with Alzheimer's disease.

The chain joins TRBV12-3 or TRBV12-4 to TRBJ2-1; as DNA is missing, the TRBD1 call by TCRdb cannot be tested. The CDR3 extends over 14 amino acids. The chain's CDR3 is CASQRGGAYNEQFF.

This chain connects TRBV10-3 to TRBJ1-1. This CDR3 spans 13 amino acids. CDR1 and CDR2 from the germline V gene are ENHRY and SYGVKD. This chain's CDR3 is CAISDTVYWEAFF.

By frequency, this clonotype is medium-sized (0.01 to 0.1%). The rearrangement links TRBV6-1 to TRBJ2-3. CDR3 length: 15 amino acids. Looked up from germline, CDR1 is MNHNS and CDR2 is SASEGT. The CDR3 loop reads CASSDFGLGTDTQYF.

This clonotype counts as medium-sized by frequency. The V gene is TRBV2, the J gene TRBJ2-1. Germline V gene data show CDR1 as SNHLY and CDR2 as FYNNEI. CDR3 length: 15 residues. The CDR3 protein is CASMYGGRAYNEQFF.

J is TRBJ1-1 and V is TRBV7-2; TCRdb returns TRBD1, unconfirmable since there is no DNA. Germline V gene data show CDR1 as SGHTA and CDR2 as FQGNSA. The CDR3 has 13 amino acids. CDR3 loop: CASSLSGGTEAFF.

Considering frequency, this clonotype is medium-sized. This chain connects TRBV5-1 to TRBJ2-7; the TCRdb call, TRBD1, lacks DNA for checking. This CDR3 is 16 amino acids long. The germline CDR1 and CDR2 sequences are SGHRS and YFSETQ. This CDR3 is CASSPGGRQGAGEQYF.

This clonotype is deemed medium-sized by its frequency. The CDR3 region is CAWSGRDSYEQYF. The chain is built from TRBV30 and TRBJ2-7; TCRdb lists TRBD1, though no DNA is available to test this call. The germline gives CDR1 GTSNPN, CDR2 SVGIG (reference sequence). The CDR3 has 13 amino acids.

The CDR3 here is CASSFRRGLETQYF. The V call is TRBV28, the J call TRBJ2-5; the D call of TRBD1 rests on TCRdb alone, since no DNA is present to check it. The CDR3 sequence is 14 residues long. Germline V gives CDR1 MDHEN, CDR2 SYDVKM. Based on the CDR3 plus reference TRBV28 and TRBJ2-5, the full variable domain is DVKVTQSSRYLVKRTGEKVFLECVQDMDHENMFWYRQDPGLGLRLIYFSYDVKMKEKGDIPEGYSVSREKKERFSLILESASTNQTSMYLCASSFRRGLETQYFGPGTRLLVL.

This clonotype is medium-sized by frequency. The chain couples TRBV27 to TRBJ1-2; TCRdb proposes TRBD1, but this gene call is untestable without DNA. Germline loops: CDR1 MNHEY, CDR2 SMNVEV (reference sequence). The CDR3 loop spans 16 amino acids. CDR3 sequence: CASSQTLGGAEGGYTF.

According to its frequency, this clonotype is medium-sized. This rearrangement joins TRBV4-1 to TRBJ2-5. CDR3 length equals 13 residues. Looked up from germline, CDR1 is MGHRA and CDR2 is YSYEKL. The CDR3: CASSFRERETQYF.

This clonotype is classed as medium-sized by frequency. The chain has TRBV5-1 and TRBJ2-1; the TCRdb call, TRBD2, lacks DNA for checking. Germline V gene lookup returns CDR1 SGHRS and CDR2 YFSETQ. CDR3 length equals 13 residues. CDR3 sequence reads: CASSLAGPHEQFF.

The CDR3 is CASSYTYLRAISPSIF. The chain recombines TRBV6-2 or TRBV6-3 with TRBJ1-5. This CDR3 has 16 amino acids. The V gene's germline CDR1 is MNHEY and CDR2 SVGEGT.

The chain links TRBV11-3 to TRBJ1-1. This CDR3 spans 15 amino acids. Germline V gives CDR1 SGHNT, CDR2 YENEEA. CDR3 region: CASSAYDILNTEAFF.

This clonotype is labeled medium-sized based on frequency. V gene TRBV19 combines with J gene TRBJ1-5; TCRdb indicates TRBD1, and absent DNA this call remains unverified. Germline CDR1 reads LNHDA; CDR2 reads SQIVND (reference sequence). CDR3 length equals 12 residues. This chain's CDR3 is CASSTEGGPQHF. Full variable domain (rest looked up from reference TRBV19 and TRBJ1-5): DGGITQSPKYLFRKEGQNVTLSCEQNLNHDAMYWYRQDPGQGLRLIYYSQIVNDFQKGDIAEGYSVSREKKESFPLTVTSAQKNPTAFYLCASSTEGGPQHFGDGTRLSIL.

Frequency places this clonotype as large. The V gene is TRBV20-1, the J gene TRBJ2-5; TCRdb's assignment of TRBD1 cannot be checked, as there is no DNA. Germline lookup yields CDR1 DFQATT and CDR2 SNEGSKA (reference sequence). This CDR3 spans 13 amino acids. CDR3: CSARRGAGETQYF.

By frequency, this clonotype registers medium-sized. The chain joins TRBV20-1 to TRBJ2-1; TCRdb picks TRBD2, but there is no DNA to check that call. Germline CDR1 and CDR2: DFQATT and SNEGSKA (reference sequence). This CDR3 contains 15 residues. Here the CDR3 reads CSAWAGLAGDNEQFF.

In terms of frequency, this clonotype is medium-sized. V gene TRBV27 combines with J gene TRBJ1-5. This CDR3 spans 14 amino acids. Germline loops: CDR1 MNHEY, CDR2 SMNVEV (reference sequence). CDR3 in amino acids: CASRTVSGNQPQHF.

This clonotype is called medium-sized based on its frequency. This CDR3 reads CASRFWGSYGYTF. The V and J genes are TRBV28 and TRBJ1-2. The CDR3 contains 13 residues. Per germline, CDR1 MDHEN and CDR2 SYDVKM.

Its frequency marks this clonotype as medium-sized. The CDR3 sequence: CASSPGVAGGLVEQYF. This chain joins TRBV3-1 and TRBJ2-7; lacking DNA, the TRBD2 call made by TCRdb goes unchecked. This CDR3 comprises 16 residues. The germline gives CDR1 LGHDT, CDR2 YNNKEL (reference sequence).

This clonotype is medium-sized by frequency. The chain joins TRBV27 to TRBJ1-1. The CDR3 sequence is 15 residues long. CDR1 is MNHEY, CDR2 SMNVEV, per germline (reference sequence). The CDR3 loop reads CASSLSVTADTEAFF.

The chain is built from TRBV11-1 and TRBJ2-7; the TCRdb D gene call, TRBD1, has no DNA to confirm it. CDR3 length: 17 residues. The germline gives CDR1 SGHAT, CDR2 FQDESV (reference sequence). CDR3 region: CASSLEDRPMALYEQYF.

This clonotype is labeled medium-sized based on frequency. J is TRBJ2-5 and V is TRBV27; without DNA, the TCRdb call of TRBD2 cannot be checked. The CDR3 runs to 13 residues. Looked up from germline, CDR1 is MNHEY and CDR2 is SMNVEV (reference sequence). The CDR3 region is CASSGPARGTQYF.

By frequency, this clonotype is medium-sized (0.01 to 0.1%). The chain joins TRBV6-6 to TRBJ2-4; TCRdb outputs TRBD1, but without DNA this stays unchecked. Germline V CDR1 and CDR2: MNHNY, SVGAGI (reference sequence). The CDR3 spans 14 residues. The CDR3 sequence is CASSRGVVKNIQYF.

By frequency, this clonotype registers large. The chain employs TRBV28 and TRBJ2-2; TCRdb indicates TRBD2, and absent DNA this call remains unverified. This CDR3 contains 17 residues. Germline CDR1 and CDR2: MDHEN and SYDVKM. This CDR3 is CASSLRAGGGSAGELFF.

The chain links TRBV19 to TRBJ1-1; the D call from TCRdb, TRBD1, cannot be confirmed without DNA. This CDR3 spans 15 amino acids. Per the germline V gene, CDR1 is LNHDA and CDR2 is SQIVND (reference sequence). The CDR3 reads CASSGGGRPNTEAFF.

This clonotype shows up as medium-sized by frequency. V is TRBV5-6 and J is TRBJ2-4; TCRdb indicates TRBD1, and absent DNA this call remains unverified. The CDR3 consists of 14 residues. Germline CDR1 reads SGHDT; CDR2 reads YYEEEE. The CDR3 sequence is CASSSYDRWNIQYF.